These 2 T cell receptor beta chains originate from one sample sequenced in a study of blood T cell repertoires in COVID-19. Method: immunoSEQ multiplex PCR; TCRdb's copy keeps in-frame clones and lacks some. The sample consists of some 230,000 clones, 80% to 90% of them appearing once. Sequenced input: peripheral blood. These TCRs come from a man aged 25 to 45 who had recovered from COVID-19.

This chain uses TRBV11-3 with TRBJ1-1; D ambiguous. Germline V gene data show CDR1 as SGHNT and CDR2 as YENEEA. CDR3 length: 12 amino acids. V was clipped by 6 bases and J by 6 bases, with 11 bases between them. CDR3 nucleotides: TGTGCCAGCAGAGCCGCGGGAGCTGAAGCTTTCTTT. This gives the protein CASRAAGAEAFF.

This chain joins TRBV10-3 and TRBJ1-2; D possibly corresponds to TRBD1 (6 bases). CDR1 is ENHRY and CDR2 is SYGVKD in the germline V gene. CDR3 length: 17 amino acids. Trimming took 8 bases from V and 8 from J, leaving 30 bases between them. The CDR3 reads CAIVNIGTLGGATGYTF. The CDR3 DNA reads as TGTGCCATCGTCAACATTGGTACCCTTGGGGGGGCGACGGGCTACACCTTC.